The 32 T cell receptor beta chains presented below share a single source sample, sequenced in a study of cytomegalovirus exposure and HLA in healthy donors. PCR used 60 Vbeta primers and 13 Jbeta primers. The assay was immunoSEQ multiplex PCR, and TCRdb's table has in-frame clones only and misses some. Altogether roughly 100,000 clones are present, about two thirds being singletons, with the ten largest covering roughly 0.79%. Sequenced material: PBMCs. These receptors originate from a boy aged 5-17 years in good health and CMV-seronegative.

This sequence joins TRBV6-4 and TRBJ1-5, with D possibly TRBD1 on 5 matching bases. Trimming removed 5 bases from V and 5 bases from J, with 10 bases in between. CDR3 size: 13 residues. Germline assignment: CDR1 MRHNA and CDR2 SNTAGT. The CDR3 sequence: CASSLRADQPQHF. The CDR3 region has the DNA TGTGCCAGCAGTCTCAGGGCCGATCAGCCCCAGCATTTT.

The chain couples TRBV7-9 to TRBJ2-1, with D maybe TRBD1 (6 bases). The V gene's germline CDR1 is SEHNR and CDR2 FQNEAQ (reference sequence). The CDR3 runs to 14 residues. Trimming left V 5 bases short and J 4 bases short, with 12 bases between. The CDR3 region has the DNA TGTGCCAGCAGCCGAGGGGGACAATACAATGAGCAGTTCTTC. As protein: CASSRGGQYNEQFF.

The chain employs TRBV5-4 and TRBJ2-5; no clear D. V was clipped by 4 bases and J by 2 bases, with 9 bases between them. This CDR3 has 13 amino acids. Germline V gives CDR1 SGHNT, CDR2 YYREEE (reference sequence). The chain's CDR3 is CASSARVQETQYF. In nucleotides, the CDR3 is TGTGCCAGCAGCGCCCGGGTTCAAGAGACCCAGTACTTC.

This chain connects TRBV18 to TRBJ2-3; D possibly corresponds to TRBD1 (5 bases). Between the trimmed V and J ends, which lost 5 bases and 1 base, there was a span of 16 bases. This CDR3 has 16 residues. Per germline, CDR1 KGHSH and CDR2 LQKENI. The CDR3 coding sequence is TGTGCCAGCTCAACCAGGGCGTTCACCGGCACAGATACGCAGTATTTT. Residues: CASSTRAFTGTDTQYF.

This chain uses TRBV28 with TRBJ1-2; D possibly corresponds to TRBD1 (5 bases). The CDR3 totals 14 residues. In germline, CDR1 is MDHEN, CDR2 SYDVKM. V dropped 7 bases and J dropped 4 bases, with 16 bases sitting between them. The chain's CDR3 is CASTMGGLSYGYTF. The CDR3 DNA is TGTGCCAGCACCATGGGGGGTCTAAGCTATGGCTACACCTTC.

The chain joins TRBV11-3 to TRBJ2-3; D may be TRBD1 (6 bases). This CDR3 contains 14 residues. V dropped 4 bases and J dropped 2 bases, with 10 bases sitting between them. Germline loops: CDR1 SGHNT, CDR2 YENEEA. The CDR3 protein is CASSSWTDTDTQYF. The DNA of the CDR3 is TGTGCCAGCAGCTCTTGGACAGACACAGATACGCAGTATTTT. Full variable domain (outside the CDR3, taken from reference TRBV11-3 and TRBJ2-3): EAGVVQSPRYKIIEKKQPVAFWCNPISGHNTLYWYLQNLGQGPELLIRYENEEAVDDSQLPKDRFSAERLKGVDSTLKIQPAELGDSAVYLCASSSWTDTDTQYFGPGTRLTVL.

This rearrangement joins TRBV5-1 to TRBJ1-6, with D maybe TRBD1 (6 bases). Germline loops: CDR1 SGHRS, CDR2 YFSETQ. CDR3 length: 13 amino acids. V was trimmed by 8 bases and J by 7 bases, leaving 13 bases between them. CDR3 sequence (DNA): TGCGCCAGTTCGGGGACACCGAATTCACCCCTCCACTTT. Amino acids: CASSGTPNSPLHF.

The chain employs TRBV6-5 and TRBJ2-7; D perhaps matches TRBD2 (5 bases). CDR1 is MNHEY, CDR2 SVGAGI, per germline. V lost 0 bases and J lost 2, with 11 bases in between. The CDR3 is 15 residues long. In nucleotides, the CDR3 is TGTGCCAGCAGTTACTCATCGGGGAGCACCTACGAGCAGTACTTC. Its protein product is CASSYSSGSTYEQYF.

Only one count was recorded for this clone. As DNA, the CDR3 is TGTGCCAGCAGCTCCCGCAGGAATAGCAATCAGCCCCAGCATTTT. Protein sequence: CASSSRRNSNQPQHF. V usage is TRBV7-2 and J usage is TRBJ1-5; D not resolved. CDR1 and CDR2 (germline): SGHTA, FQGNSA. The CDR3 has 15 residues. The V gene lost 4 bases and the J gene lost 0 bases, with 10 bases spanning the gap.

The chain recombines TRBV6-6 with TRBJ1-5; D gene uncertain. Per germline, CDR1 MNHNY and CDR2 SVGAGI (reference sequence). The CDR3 sequence is 14 residues long. The V end lost 4 bases, the J end lost 0 bases, and 7 bases lay between the germline ends. The CDR3 reads CASSWPNSNQPQHF. The CDR3 nucleotides read TGTGCCAGCAGTTGGCCCAATAGCAATCAGCCCCAGCATTTT.

This rearrangement joins TRBV30 to TRBJ1-1; the D is unclear. V was clipped by 0 bases and J by 6 bases, with 11 bases between them. The CDR3 runs 13 residues. CDR1 and CDR2 from the germline V gene are GTSNPN and SVGIG (reference sequence). In DNA form, the CDR3 reads TGTGCCTGGAGTGTGGCCACCATATCTGAAGCTTTCTTT. The encoded protein is CAWSVATISEAFF.

The rearrangement joins TRBV15 to TRBJ2-5; no clear D gene. The CDR3 is 14 amino acids. Trimming took off 1 base at V and 2 bases at J, with 8 bases between the two ends. Germline lookup yields CDR1 LNHNV and CDR2 YYDKDF (reference sequence). The chain's CDR3 is CATSRVYSQETQYF. Here the CDR3 DNA reads TGTGCCACCAGCAGAGTGTACAGTCAAGAGACCCAGTACTTC.

The V and J genes are TRBV13 and TRBJ2-1, with 8 bases identical to TRBD2. CDR1 and CDR2 from the germline V gene are PRHDT and FYEKMQ (reference sequence). The junction had 5 bases not matched to a gene; V was cut back by 0 bases and J by 7 bases. The CDR3 spans 15 residues. CDR3 sequence (DNA): TGTGCCAGCAGCTTAGGTGGGACTAGGCATAATGAGCAGTTCTTC. Translation gives CASSLGGTRHNEQFF.

This clone has more than one count but fewer than ten. This sequence joins TRBV5-6 and TRBJ2-2; 7 bases are shared with TRBD1. V lost 0 bases, J lost 7 bases, and 9 bases stayed unmatched. Germline loops: CDR1 SGHDT, CDR2 YYEEEE. This CDR3 comprises 16 residues. The CDR3 nucleotides read TGTGCCAGCAGCTTGGCCCCGCAGGGGGAGATCGGGGAGCTGTTTTTT. As protein: CASSLAPQGEIGELFF.

The chain's CDR3 is CASSSGIKVLSTDTQYF. The CDR3 DNA sequence: TGTGCCAGCAGTAGCGGGATCAAGGTCCTAAGCACAGATACGCAGTATTTT. J is TRBJ2-3 and V is TRBV25-1; TRBD2 agrees at 7 bases. Germline V gives CDR1 MGHDK, CDR2 SYGVNS. The CDR3 length is 17 residues. Trimming took 5 bases from V and 0 from J; bases not matched to a gene: 11.

A word on this clone: Lacking the conserved final phenylalanine or tryptophan, this CDR3 likely reflects a read error. The genes are TRBV7-3 and TRBJ1-1; no clear D gene. The CDR3 contains 13 residues. Trimming removed 0 bases at V and 5 bases at J, with 7 bases between. The germline V gene has CDR1 SGHTA and CDR2 FQGTGA. For the CDR3, the DNA is TGTGCCAGCAGCTTAACGGGGTGGACTGAAGCTTTCCTT. Residues: CASSLTGWTEAFL.

There are a few counts of this clone. The genes are TRBV5-4 and TRBJ1-1; 8 nucleotides line up with TRBD1. V shed 5 bases and J 1 base; nucleotides not matched to a gene: 4. CDR1 and CDR2 from the germline V gene are SGHNT and YYREEE (reference sequence). The CDR3 is 14 residues long. CDR3 sequence reads: CASRRGQGNTEAFF. In nucleotides, the CDR3 is TGTGCCAGCAGGCGTGGACAGGGGAACACTGAAGCTTTCTTT. Based on the CDR3 plus reference TRBV5-4 and TRBJ1-1, the full variable domain is ETGVTQSPTHLIKTRGQQVTLRCSSQSGHNTVSWYQQALGQGPQFIFQYYREEENGRGNFPPRFSGLQFPNYSSELNVNALELDDSALYLCASRRGQGNTEAFFGQGTRLTVV.

The chain uses TRBV25-1 and TRBJ2-1, with 11 bases lining up with TRBD2. CDR1 and CDR2 from the germline V gene are MGHDK and SYGVNS. The J segment lost 8 bases and the V segment lost 1 base, leaving 10 bases of the junction unmatched. The CDR3 has 17 residues. CDR3 in amino acids: CASSEFVLAGVGDEQFF. CDR3 sequence (DNA): TGTGCCAGCAGTGAATTCGTACTAGCGGGAGTCGGCGATGAGCAGTTCTTC. The full variable domain, completed using reference TRBV25-1 and TRBJ2-1, is EADIYQTPRYLVIGTGKKITLECSQTMGHDKMYWYQQDPGMELHLIHYSYGVNSTEKGDLSSESTVSRIRTEHFPLTLESARPSHTSQYLCASSEFVLAGVGDEQFFGPGTRLTVL.

This clone was counted a single time. The chain combines TRBV11-3 with TRBJ2-7, with 8 bases that match TRBD2. CDR3 size: 15 residues. From germline, CDR1 is SGHNT and CDR2 YENEEA. V gave up 2 bases and J gave up 3 bases; unmatched junction bases: 6. DNA for the CDR3: TGTGCCAGCAGCTTATACCCGGGAGGGGGCTACGAGCAGTACTTC. Translating gives CASSLYPGGGYEQYF. Combining the CDR3 with reference TRBV11-3 and TRBJ2-7 gives the whole variable domain EAGVVQSPRYKIIEKKQPVAFWCNPISGHNTLYWYLQNLGQGPELLIRYENEEAVDDSQLPKDRFSAERLKGVDSTLKIQPAELGDSAVYLCASSLYPGGGYEQYFGPGTRLTVT.

This clone was found a few times. The gene calls are TRBV6-5 and TRBJ1-4; D is ambiguous. The CDR3 runs to 12 residues. The V and J ends lost 7 bases and 8 bases respectively, with 11 bases between them. Germline V gives CDR1 MNHEY, CDR2 SVGAGI. The CDR3 DNA follows: TGTGCCAGCACGAGGGTGGGAGAAAAACTGTTTTTT. Protein product: CASTRVGEKLFF.

V gene TRBV18 combines with J gene TRBJ2-7; D gene uncertain. The germline gives CDR1 KGHSH, CDR2 LQKENI. The CDR3 covers 13 residues. V gave up 3 bases and J gave up 6 bases, with 12 bases separating them. The DNA of the CDR3 is TGTGCCAGCTCACCGGCCCTAAGAGGCGAGCAGTACTTC. Translating gives CASSPALRGEQYF.

The chain joins TRBV4-1 to TRBJ1-5, with D hard to call. This CDR3 has 13 residues. The germline V gene has CDR1 MGHRA and CDR2 YSYEKL. Trimming took off 0 bases at V and 5 bases at J, with 5 bases between the two ends. This chain's CDR3 is CASSQERDQPQHF. In DNA, the CDR3 is TGCGCCAGCAGCCAAGAGCGAGATCAGCCCCAGCATTTT.

J is TRBJ1-2 and V is TRBV19, with 11 bases fitting TRBD1. Germline CDR1 is LNHDA and CDR2 is SQIVND (reference sequence). This CDR3 is built from 14 residues. V dropped 5 bases and J dropped 6; count of bases not matched to a gene: 5. CDR3 sequence (DNA): TGTGCCAGTAGTCCCCGGACAGGGGGCCATGGCTACACCTTC. The encoded protein is CASSPRTGGHGYTF.

The rearrangement uses TRBV6-6 and TRBJ1-3; possible D gene TRBD1, 6 bases. Trimming left V 4 bases short and J 6 bases short, with 19 bases between. The germline V gene has CDR1 MNHNY and CDR2 SVGAGI (reference sequence). The CDR3 has 16 amino acids. This CDR3 is CASSSSLGQGINTIYF. The CDR3 DNA is TGTGCCAGCAGTTCTAGTCTAGGGCAGGGGATAAACACCATATATTTT.

The chain has TRBV21-1 and TRBJ2-1; whether TRBD1, the table's D call, matches the DNA was not checked. TRBV21-1 is a known pseudogene. This CDR3 is 15 amino acids long. The DNA of the CDR3 is TGTGCCAGCAGCCGAAGACAGGAGCCCTACAATGAGCAGTTCTTC. Protein sequence: CASSRRQEPYNEQFF.

This clone turned up a few times. The chain's CDR3 is CASTTRQGNGYTF. CDR3 nucleotide sequence: TGTGCCAGCACCACACGACAGGGAAATGGCTACACCTTC. The rearrangement links TRBV28 to TRBJ1-2; 7 nucleotides line up with TRBD1. Germline loops: CDR1 MDHEN, CDR2 SYDVKM. Losses at the gene ends were 7 bases for V and 6 bases for J; bases not matched to a gene: 8. The CDR3 loop spans 13 amino acids.

This chain links TRBV5-8 with TRBJ1-2, with TRBD1 matching over 7 bases. V lost 1 base to trimming and J lost 4 bases; unmatched junction nucleotides: 4. The CDR3 runs to 14 residues. CDR1 is SGHTS, CDR2 YDEGEE, per germline. CDR3 sequence (DNA): TGTGCCAGCAGCTTGCGACAGGGTTCCTATGGCTACACCTTC. It codes for CASSLRQGSYGYTF.

The chain recombines TRBV19 with TRBJ1-3; D remains unclear. Germline CDR1 reads LNHDA; CDR2 reads SQIVND (reference sequence). V lost 0 bases and J 2 bases, leaving 5 bases between the germline ends. This CDR3 region has 14 residues. The CDR3 nucleotides are TGTGCCAGTAGTATAGAGCCGGCTGGAAACACCATATATTTT. Amino acid sequence: CASSIEPAGNTIYF.

The rearrangement links TRBV28 to TRBJ2-5, with a weak D call TRBD1 (5 bases). V was shortened by 3 bases and J by 2 bases, with 16 bases between the two germline ends. The germline V gene has CDR1 MDHEN and CDR2 SYDVKM. The CDR3 covers 16 residues. The CDR3 is CASSLIRVGWQETQYF. The CDR3 nucleotides are TGTGCCAGCAGTTTGATCAGGGTGGGGTGGCAAGAGACCCAGTACTTC. Full variable domain (remainder filled in from reference TRBV28 and TRBJ2-5): DVKVTQSSRYLVKRTGEKVFLECVQDMDHENMFWYRQDPGLGLRLIYFSYDVKMKEKGDIPEGYSVSREKKERFSLILESASTNQTSMYLCASSLIRVGWQETQYFGPGTRLLVL.

This chain joins TRBV6-5 and TRBJ2-1; TRBD2 is a possible D gene (6 bases). The CDR3 runs 15 residues. V lost 6 bases to trimming and J lost 2 bases, with 14 bases between them. In germline, CDR1 is MNHEY, CDR2 SVGAGI. The CDR3 sequence: CASSRGAGPYNEQFF. The CDR3 region has the DNA TGTGCCAGCAGCCGCGGGGCCGGGCCCTACAATGAGCAGTTCTTC.

The J gene is TRBJ2-3, the V gene TRBV30; 7 positions agree with TRBD2. V dropped 8 bases and J dropped 3; count of bases not matched to a gene: 11. CDR3 length: 14 amino acids. Germline V gives CDR1 GTSNPN, CDR2 SVGIG (reference sequence). This CDR3 reads CASTSVGRTDTQYF. CDR3 in DNA: TGTGCCAGTACTAGCGTTGGGAGGACAGATACGCAGTATTTT.

DNA for the CDR3: TGTGCCAGCAGTGAAGCGGGCACAGGTGGAAACACCATATATTTT. Amino acid sequence: CASSEAGTGGNTIYF. The rearrangement uses TRBV2 and TRBJ1-3, with TRBD1 as a possible D gene (5 bases). This CDR3 spans 15 amino acids. V lost 0 bases and J lost 3, with 9 bases in between. Germline V gene sequence: CDR1 SNHLY, CDR2 FYNNEI.